The rows below give T cell receptor beta chains drawn from one sample of a study of T cell responses to AZD1222 COVID-19 vaccine. The repertoire was sequenced with immunoSEQ multiplex PCR; TCRdb's copy has only in-frame clones and lacks some. The sample yields 150,000 to 200,000 clones, almost 90% seen once. The sequencing here drew on peripheral blood, taken 28 days after the second AZD1222 dose. Receptors were obtained from an adult who received the AZD1222 COVID-19 vaccine. CDR3s include the opening cysteine and the closing phenylalanine or tryptophan. A D gene is named only where the DNA matches it firmly. Not all rows give a size; the values are once, few, many and, for expanded clones, a class.

>.|TRBV9|TRBJ2-7|TRBD2
TGTGCCAGCAGCGTAGGCGCTAGCGGGGGGGCCGACTACGAGCAGTACTTC
CASSVGASGGADYEQYF
>.|TRBV10-3|TRBJ1-5|.
TGTGCCATCAGTGAGTCTCTAAGGGATCAGCCCCAGCATTTT
CAISESLRDQPQHF
>.|TRBV6-5|TRBJ2-3|.
TGTGCCGCTGCGGGGCTAGCAGATACGCAGTATTTT
CAAAGLADTQYF
>.|TRBV7-3|TRBJ2-7|TRBD1
TGTGCCAGCAGCCCATCCGGGACAGGCCTTGCCGAGCAGTACTTC
CASSPSGTGLAEQYF
>.|TRBV4-2|TRBJ2-7|TRBD2
TGTGCCAGCAGCCAAGATTTGCCTAGCGGGGGCCTACGGTTCTCCTACGAGCAGTACTTC
CASSQDLPSGGLRFSYEQYF
>.|TRBV30|TRBJ2-1|.
TGTGCCTGGAGTTCGACAGATGTGGTGCAGTTCTTC
CAWSSTDVVQFF
>.|TRBV5-5|TRBJ1-2|TRBD1
TGTGCCAGCAGCCTCACAGGGGGCTTGGATGGCTACACCTTC
CASSLTGGLDGYTF
>.|TRBV3-1/TRBV3-2|TRBJ2-7|TRBD2
TGTGCCAGCAGCAAAACCTCCGGACTAGCGTCGCACGAGCAGTACTTC
CASSKTSGLASHEQYF
>.|TRBV24-1|TRBJ2-2|.
TGTGCCACCAGTGATGGTTACCCGAACACCGGGGAGCTGTTTTTT
CATSDGYPNTGELFF
>.|TRBV28|TRBJ1-5|TRBD1
TGTGCCAGCAGTCATCTTAAGGTTCGGCGGGACAGGAGCTATAGCAATCAGCCCCAGCATTTT
CASSHLKVRRDRSYSNQPQHF
>.|TRBV2|TRBJ1-2|.
TGTGCCAGCAGTACGACGCCCGGGGGCCTCCGACTGAACTATGGCTACACCTTC
CASSTTPGGLRLNYGYTF
>.|TRBV18|TRBJ2-1|TRBD2
TGTGCCAGCTCACCAGCTAGCGGGGGCTCGACTTACAATGAGCAGTTCTTC
CASSPASGGSTYNEQFF
>few|TRBV19|TRBJ1-1|.
TGTGCCAGTAGTACAGAAATGAACACTGAAGCTTTCTTT
CASSTEMNTEAFF
>.|TRBV5-4|TRBJ2-2|.
TGTGCCAGCAGCTTGGCACCCGGGGAGCTGTTTTTT
CASSLAPGELFF
>.|TRBV6-5|TRBJ1-6|.
TGTGCCAGCAGACTATCGGGACAACCTAATTCACCCCTCCACTTT
CASRLSGQPNSPLHF
>.|TRBV19|TRBJ1-2|TRBD1
TGTGCCAGTAGTCCCAGACAGGGGACGGGCTATGGCTACACCTTC
CASSPRQGTGYGYTF
>.|TRBV10-1|TRBJ1-1|.
TGCGCCAGCACTTTCAAAAGAGAGGACACTGAAGCTTTCTTT
CASTFKREDTEAFF
>.|TRBV2|TRBJ1-1|.
TGTGCCACCAACGAGGGGATGAACACTGAAGCTTTCTTT
CATNEGMNTEAFF
>.|TRBV18|TRBJ1-4|TRBD1
TGTGCCAGCTCACCACCGTCCTGGGACAGGGGGCAAAAACTGTTTTTT
CASSPPSWDRGQKLFF
>.|TRBV29-1|TRBJ1-2|.
TGCAGCGCTTCACGGGGCAACTATGGCTACACCTTC
CSASRGNYGYTF
>.|TRBV7-2|TRBJ2-3|TRBD2
TGTGCCAGCAGGAACAGCGGGGGGTTTGATACGCAGTATTTT
CASRNSGGFDTQYF
>.|TRBV14|TRBJ1-6|.
TGTGCCAGCAGCCGTCGGAGGGTCCCTAATTCACCCCTCCACTTT
CASSRRRVPNSPLHF
>.|TRBV18|TRBJ2-7|.
TGTGCCAGCTCACGGAAGGACGGCTCCTACGAGCAGTACTTC
CASSRKDGSYEQYF
>.|TRBV5-1|TRBJ2-7|.
TGCGCCAGCAGCATGGATGCTTTTTGGTCCGAGCAGTACTTC
CASSMDAFWSEQYF
>.|TRBV6-4|TRBJ1-6|.
TGTGCCAGCAGTGACGGAGGGAAATCGTCCCCCCTCCACTTT
CASSDGGKSSPLHF
>.|TRBV5-6|TRBJ1-2|.
TGTGCCAGCAGCTTTCAGGGCGACGGCTACACCTTC
CASSFQGDGYTF
>.|TRBV5-4|TRBJ1-2|TRBD1
TGTGCCAGCAGCCGAACAGGGGATGGCTACACCTTC
CASSRTGDGYTF
>.|TRBV7-9|TRBJ1-4|.
TGTGCCAGCAGCTTAAGACGGGGCTACGAAGAAAAACTGTTTTTT
CASSLRRGYEEKLFF
>.|TRBV13|TRBJ2-1|TRBD1
TGTGCCAGCAGCTTAGGGACAGGGGAGCAGTTCTTC
CASSLGTGEQFF
>once|TRBV6-6|TRBJ1-5|TRBD1
TGTGCCAGCAGTCCTAACCCAGCGACAGGGGGCAAGCAGCCCCAGCATTTT
CASSPNPATGGKQPQHF
>.|TRBV30|TRBJ1-2|.
TGTGCCTGGACACTGGGGGTGTCGAATGGCTACACCTTC
CAWTLGVSNGYTF
>.|TRBV9|TRBJ1-6|TRBD1
TGTGCCAGCAGCGCGGGGACAGCGGGGGGGATCTCCTATAATTCACCCCTCCACTTT
CASSAGTAGGISYNSPLHF
>.|TRBV24-1|TRBJ2-5|TRBD1
TGTGCCACCAGTGATTCCGGGACAGGGGGCGAAGAGACCCAGTACTTC
CATSDSGTGGEETQYF
>.|TRBV5-4|TRBJ2-7|TRBD2
TGTGCCAGCAGCTTGGCCGGGGGGATAGACTACGAGCAGTACTTC
CASSLAGGIDYEQYF
>.|TRBV11-3|TRBJ2-2|.
TGTGCCAGCAGCTCCTATACGGCCGGGGAGCTGTTTTTT
CASSSYTAGELFF
>.|TRBV5-1|TRBJ1-2|.
TGCGCCAGCAGCTTGGAAAGCCTCGGCGACTATGGCTACACCTTC
CASSLESLGDYGYTF
>.|TRBV5-4|TRBJ2-1|TRBD2
TGTGCCAGCAGCTTGGGCGGGGGTTCGTACAATGAGCAGTTCTTC
CASSLGGGSYNEQFF